The source of this T cell receptor (beta chain) is a study of T-cell memory formation after mild COVID-19. About the research overall: Across donors, TCR clusters were largely donor specific.

General study results and limits: CD4+ clones that contracted lay mainly in CM and EM; CD8+ ones lay in EMRA. Clonal second-wave expansions that peaked on day 37 had unconfirmed SARS-CoV-2 specificity.

TCRdb redid the calling of the 5' RACE reads with MiXCR, one entry per CDR3 protein. This table has 560,000 or so distinct CDR3 sequences, approximately 15% appearing once. A note on this clonotype: As yet, its antigen is unknown.

Sequenced material: PBMCs or a T cell subset sorted from them (not recorded which). This clonotype was sampled from an adult woman who had mild COVID-19 (a few samples of this study predate the infection). Cell type and time point are not known.

Here the CDR3 reads CASMDRSLYNEQFF. CDR3 DNA sequence: TGTGCCAGTATGGACAGGAGCCTCTACAATGAGCAGTTCTTC. The V gene is TRBV2, the J gene TRBJ2-1, with 7 bases that match TRBD1. V dropped 9 bases and J dropped 3; count of bases not matched to a gene: 8. Germline V gives CDR1 SNHLY, CDR2 FYNNEI. CDR3 length: 14 amino acids. The full variable domain, completed using reference TRBV2 and TRBJ2-1, is EPEVTQTPSHQVTQMGQEVILRCVPISNHLYFYWYRQILGQKVEFLVSFYNNEISEKSEIFDDQFSVERPDGSNFTLKIRSTKLEDSAMYFCASMDRSLYNEQFFGPGTRLTVL.